The 32 T cell receptor beta chains below come from one sample, sequenced in a study of shared clonotypes between healthy human individuals. Repertoires were generated with immunoSEQ multiplex PCR, while TCRdb's copy carries only in-frame clones and drops some. The sample includes roughly 2.1 million clones, 85% to 95% of them seen just once. Selected positively for CCR7 and CD45RO-negative, naive CD8 cells excluded terminally differentiated effector memory CD45RA+ cells. Sample: naive CD8+ T cells from PBMCs. The receptors stem from a man younger than 35 in good health. Some clones in this sample may be carry-over from other donors' samples.

The J gene is TRBJ1-2, the V gene TRBV27; D gene unclear. V shed 3 bases and J shed 0 bases, with 8 bases lying between them. This CDR3 has 14 amino acids. In germline, CDR1 is MNHEY, CDR2 SMNVEV (reference sequence). Here the CDR3 reads CASSFQAANYGYTF. CDR3 nucleotide sequence: TGTGCCAGCAGTTTCCAAGCAGCTAACTATGGCTACACCTTC.

V gene TRBV28 combines with J gene TRBJ2-7; 7 nucleotides agree with TRBD1. This CDR3 contains 13 residues. V trimming: 6 bases; J trimming: 9 bases; junction bases outside the gene matches: 11. The germline V gene encodes CDR1 MDHEN and CDR2 SYDVKM. CDR3 region: CASSVTGLEGQYF. The CDR3 DNA follows: TGTGCCAGCAGCGTGACAGGGCTTGAAGGGCAGTACTTC.

This clone was seen only once. The V and J genes are TRBV7-9 and TRBJ2-1; D may match TRBD1 or TRBD2 (5 bases each). V was trimmed by 1 base and J by 3 bases, leaving 10 bases between them. This CDR3 has 15 residues. Germline assignment: CDR1 SEHNR and CDR2 FQNEAQ (reference sequence). The CDR3, as DNA: TGTGCCAGCAGCTTAGTGAGGGGCGTCTACAATGAGCAGTTCTTC. Its translation is CASSLVRGVYNEQFF.

V and J are TRBV28 and TRBJ1-4; TRBD1 matches at 7 bases. The CDR3 is 15 amino acids. J lost 8 bases, V lost 6 bases, and 12 bases had no gene match. The germline V gene has CDR1 MDHEN and CDR2 SYDVKM. Here the CDR3 reads CASSLSQGSREKLFF. The CDR3 bases are TGTGCCAGCAGCCTCTCACAGGGGAGTAGGGAAAAACTGTTTTTT.

The chain couples TRBV28 to TRBJ1-5; no definite D call. From germline, CDR1 is MDHEN and CDR2 SYDVKM. This CDR3 is 16 amino acids long. Between the trimmed V and J ends, which lost 2 bases and 0 bases, there was a span of 11 bases. The CDR3 coding sequence is TGTGCCAGCAGTTTAAGTAGGACTCCTAGCAATCAGCCCCAGCATTTT. It yields the protein CASSLSRTPSNQPQHF.

The chain links TRBV13 to TRBJ1-3; TRBD1 agrees at 7 bases. There are 14 residues in the CDR3. Germline CDR1 PRHDT, CDR2 FYEKMQ (reference sequence). Trimming removed 4 bases from V and 4 bases from J; junction bases left unmatched: 4. The CDR3: CASSSGQLGNTIYF. CDR3 coding DNA: TGTGCCAGCAGCTCGGGACAGTTAGGAAACACCATATATTTT. Filled out from reference TRBV13 and TRBJ1-3, the complete variable domain reads AAGVIQSPRHLIKEKRETATLKCYPIPRHDTVYWYQQGPGQDPQFLISFYEKMQSDKGSIPDRFSAQQFSDYHSELNMSSLELGDSALYFCASSSGQLGNTIYFGEGSWLTVV.

The chain recombines TRBV15 with TRBJ2-2, with 10 bases that match TRBD2. Germline loops: CDR1 LNHNV, CDR2 YYDKDF (reference sequence). V was pared by 5 bases and J by 5 bases, with 14 bases of the junction left unmatched. The CDR3 runs 18 residues. In DNA, the CDR3 is TGTGCCACCAGCGCAATCTTAGCGGGAGGAGAGGTTACCGGGGAGCTGTTTTTT. This codes for CATSAILAGGEVTGELFF.

In this sample, this clone turned up once. The V gene is TRBV29-1, the J gene TRBJ2-7, with 7 bases aligning to TRBD1. CDR1 and CDR2 (germline): SQVTM, ANQGSEA. The junction had 14 bases not matched to a gene; V was cut back by 6 bases and J by 3 bases. The CDR3 runs to 15 residues. CDR3: CSVPGPGQQDYEQYF. The CDR3 DNA reads as TGCAGCGTCCCCGGACCGGGACAGCAAGACTACGAGCAGTACTTC.

The genes are TRBV5-1 and TRBJ2-7; D unclear. This CDR3 has 12 amino acids. Between the trimmed V and J ends, which lost 0 bases and 7 bases, there was a span of 8 bases. CDR1 SGHRS and CDR2 YFSETQ come from the germline V gene. CDR3 residues: CASSLGWKEQYF. CDR3 DNA sequence: TGCGCCAGCAGCTTGGGGTGGAAGGAGCAGTACTTC.

On this clone: Other DNA sequences in the sample encode the same CDR3. V and J are TRBV28 and TRBJ1-1, with no clear D. This CDR3 comprises 13 residues. Germline loops: CDR1 MDHEN, CDR2 SYDVKM. Trimming shortened V by 2 bases and J by 4 bases, and 8 bases separated the two germline ends. The CDR3 loop is CASSLIRGTEAFF. DNA of the CDR3: TGTGCCAGCAGTTTAATAAGAGGCACTGAAGCTTTCTTT.

The rearrangement uses TRBV4-1 and TRBJ2-7; D is perhaps TRBD1 (5 bases). The CDR3 is 14 amino acids. From germline, CDR1 is MGHRA and CDR2 YSYEKL. Trimming pared 1 base from V and 3 bases from J, leaving 10 bases between. The CDR3: CASSQAGHLYEQYF. The CDR3 DNA sequence: TGCGCCAGCAGCCAAGCAGGACACCTCTACGAGCAGTACTTC.

The V gene is TRBV6-1, the J gene TRBJ2-1; 9 bases match TRBD2. The CDR3 is 15 residues long. The germline CDR1 and CDR2 sequences are MNHNS and SASEGT. V shed 6 bases and J 6 bases; nucleotides not matched to a gene: 9. CDR3 nucleotides: TGTGCCAGCAGGATAGCGGCGGGAGGGCTCAATGAGCAGTTCTTC. This gives the protein CASRIAAGGLNEQFF.

The V call is TRBV7-2, the J call TRBJ2-7; D tentatively reads TRBD1 or TRBD2 (5 bases each). Germline V gene sequence: CDR1 SGHTA, CDR2 FQGNSA. V dropped 5 bases and J dropped 9 bases, with 23 bases sitting between them. The CDR3 totals 15 residues. The CDR3 nucleotides are TGTGCCAGCAGCGTGGACCCGGGACCTGGGTGGGTGCAGTACTTC. Encoded protein: CASSVDPGPGWVQYF.

V and J are TRBV27 and TRBJ2-1, with D possibly being TRBD2 (6 bases). V gave up 5 bases and J gave up 4 bases, with 15 bases separating them. The CDR3 extends over 15 amino acids. Per the germline V gene, CDR1 is MNHEY and CDR2 is SMNVEV (reference sequence). This CDR3 is CASSPSPGLYNEQFF. CDR3 in DNA: TGTGCCAGCAGTCCGAGCCCGGGACTGTACAATGAGCAGTTCTTC.

This chain uses TRBV28 with TRBJ1-1; no definite D call. CDR1 and CDR2 from the germline V gene are MDHEN and SYDVKM. Trimming cost V 6 bases and J 3 bases, with 17 bases left between them. The length of the CDR3 is 15 residues. This chain's CDR3 is CASSPSLEIDTEAFF. The CDR3 bases are TGTGCCAGCAGCCCCAGTTTAGAGATTGACACTGAAGCTTTCTTT.

Comments on this clone: The sample contains more than one DNA sequence encoding this CDR3. The chain is built from TRBV7-2 and TRBJ2-7; D not resolved. This CDR3 is built from 12 residues. Germline V CDR1 and CDR2: SGHTA, FQGNSA. Deletions cut 5 bases from V and 2 bases from J, with 7 bases between. The CDR3 loop is CASSPRAYEQYF. In DNA, the CDR3 is TGTGCCAGCAGCCCCAGAGCCTACGAGCAGTACTTC.

This chain uses TRBV10-3 with TRBJ2-7; 12 bases agree with TRBD2. The CDR3 loop spans 19 amino acids. The J segment lost 4 bases and the V segment lost 0 bases, leaving 13 bases of the junction unmatched. Germline assignment: CDR1 ENHRY and CDR2 SYGVKD. The CDR3 sequence: CAISESTRASGRAEYEQYF. The DNA for the CDR3 is TGTGCCATCAGTGAGTCGACTCGTGCTAGCGGGAGGGCCGAGTACGAGCAGTACTTC.

The chain recombines TRBV4-1 with TRBJ2-3; tentatively, D is TRBD1 (6 bases). The CDR3 sequence is 15 residues long. The germline CDR1 and CDR2 sequences are MGHRA and YSYEKL. V lost 4 bases, J lost 0 bases, and 11 bases lay in between. CDR3 coding DNA: TGCGCCAGCAGCCTGGGACAACTTAGCACAGATACGCAGTATTTT. Translation: CASSLGQLSTDTQYF.

In this sample, this clone turned up once. The chain carries TRBV5-4 and TRBJ2-7; either TRBD1 or TRBD2 may fit D (5 bases each). Trimming pared 2 bases from V and 5 bases from J, leaving 14 bases between. Germline-derived CDR1 and CDR2 are SGHNT and YYREEE (reference sequence). The CDR3 is 14 residues long. CDR3 coding DNA: TGTGCCAGCAGCTTATATTCCGGGGCCGACGAGCAGTACTTC. Amino acid sequence: CASSLYSGADEQYF. Together with reference TRBV5-4 and TRBJ2-7, the CDR3 gives the full variable domain: ETGVTQSPTHLIKTRGQQVTLRCSSQSGHNTVSWYQQALGQGPQFIFQYYREEENGRGNFPPRFSGLQFPNYSSELNVNALELDDSALYLCASSLYSGADEQYFGPGTRLTVT.

The chain uses TRBV9 and TRBJ2-3; TRBD2 matches at 10 bases. This CDR3 has 16 amino acids. The germline CDR1 and CDR2 sequences are SGDLS and YYNGEE. V dropped 4 bases and J dropped 3; count of bases not matched to a gene: 8. The CDR3 is CASSSRLAGVTDTQYF. The CDR3 DNA sequence: TGTGCCAGCAGCTCACGACTAGCGGGCGTGACAGATACGCAGTATTTT.

The chain has TRBV4-1 and TRBJ1-1, with a weak D call TRBD1 (6 bases). The CDR3 sequence is 14 residues long. V dropped 0 bases and J dropped 6 bases, with 11 bases sitting between them. CDR1 and CDR2 (germline): MGHRA, YSYEKL. The CDR3 DNA sequence: TGCGCCAGCAGCCAAGAGGGCAGGGGTTCTGAAGCTTTCTTT. It codes for CASSQEGRGSEAFF.

This chain uses TRBV7-8 with TRBJ2-2; TRBD2 agrees at 11 bases. The CDR3 sequence is 16 residues long. CDR1 SGHVS and CDR2 FQNEAQ come from the germline V gene. V was pared by 5 bases and J by 4 bases, with 6 bases of the junction left unmatched. The CDR3 DNA reads TGTGCCAGCAGCCCTTATAGCGGGAGGGCCACCGGGGAGCTGTTTTTT. Translated: CASSPYSGRATGELFF.

This clone is a singleton in its sample. The chain uses TRBV9 and TRBJ1-2, with D possibly matching TRBD1 (5 bases). Germline loops: CDR1 SGDLS, CDR2 YYNGEE. CDR3 length: 16 amino acids. The germline V and J ends were trimmed by 4 bases and 0 bases, with 16 bases remaining between them. The DNA for the CDR3 is TGTGCCAGCAGCCCCTTGGCCGGGGGACCTAACTATGGCTACACCTTC. Translated: CASSPLAGGPNYGYTF. The whole variable domain, filled in from reference TRBV9 and TRBJ1-2, reads DSGVTQTPKHLITATGQRVTLRCSPRSGDLSVYWYQQSLDQGLQFLIQYYNGEERAKGNILERFSAQQFPDLHSELNLSSLELGDSALYFCASSPLAGGPNYGYTFGSGTRLTVV.

As for this clone: The sample contains more than one DNA sequence encoding this CDR3. The rearrangement links TRBV27 to TRBJ1-2, with no clear D. The length of the CDR3 is 12 residues. The germline gives CDR1 MNHEY, CDR2 SMNVEV (reference sequence). Trimming pared 4 bases from V and 5 bases from J, leaving 8 bases between. The CDR3 bases are TGTGCCAGCAGTTCAGACTCGTATGGCTACACCTTC. Translating it yields CASSSDSYGYTF.

The chain recombines TRBV5-1 with TRBJ2-7, with D perhaps matching TRBD2 (5 bases). V gave up 0 bases and J gave up 3 bases, with 10 bases separating them. CDR3 size: 14 residues. In germline, CDR1 is SGHRS, CDR2 YFSETQ. The CDR3 loop is CASSLVFEGYEQYF. The CDR3 nucleotides read TGCGCCAGCAGCTTGGTGTTCGAGGGCTACGAGCAGTACTTC.

The chain employs TRBV7-8 and TRBJ2-7, with D possibly being TRBD1 (6 bases). This CDR3 region has 16 residues. Germline CDR1 reads SGHVS; CDR2 reads FQNEAQ. Deletions cut 4 bases from V and 2 bases from J, with 18 bases between. Here the CDR3 DNA reads TGTGCCAGCAGCTGGGACCGGGACACCGGAGCCTACGAGCAGTACTTC. Its protein product is CASSWDRDTGAYEQYF.

The chain carries TRBV6-5 and TRBJ2-7; unclear D gene. Trimming shortened V by 0 bases and J by 1 base, and 10 bases separated the two germline ends. The CDR3 totals 15 residues. From germline, CDR1 is MNHEY and CDR2 SVGAGI. The CDR3 protein is CASSYSGSQSYEQYF. The CDR3 DNA is TGTGCCAGCAGTTACTCCGGGTCTCAATCCTACGAGCAGTACTTC.

This clone was recorded only once. Additional DNA sequences in this sample encode the identical CDR3. V is TRBV5-6 and J is TRBJ1-1; D ambiguous. Germline V gives CDR1 SGHDT, CDR2 YYEEEE. Trimming shortened V by 2 bases and J by 5 bases, and 4 bases separated the two germline ends. The CDR3 sequence is 11 residues long. DNA of the CDR3: TGTGCCAGCAGCTTCTCTACTGAAGCTTTCTTT. It specifies CASSFSTEAFF.

The genes are TRBV27 and TRBJ2-4; no clear D. Trimming cost V 6 bases and J 3 bases, with 12 bases left between them. Germline assignment: CDR1 MNHEY and CDR2 SMNVEV (reference sequence). The CDR3 sequence is 14 residues long. For the CDR3, the DNA is TGTGCCAGCAGGACAACACTGGTCAAAAACATTCAGTACTTC. It yields the protein CASRTTLVKNIQYF.

In its sample, this clone was seen once. The chain uses TRBV11-2 and TRBJ2-7; no definite D call. The CDR3 covers 15 residues. The V gene lost 5 bases and the J gene lost 0 bases, with 14 bases spanning the gap. Germline-derived CDR1 and CDR2 are SGHAT and FQNNGV. CDR3 sequence reads: CASSESRVSSYEQYF. CDR3 coding DNA: TGTGCCAGCAGCGAGAGTAGGGTCAGCTCCTACGAGCAGTACTTC.

On this clone: Other DNA sequences in the same sample also yield this CDR3. The rearrangement uses TRBV13 and TRBJ2-2, with D unclear. This CDR3 has 14 amino acids. Looked up from germline, CDR1 is PRHDT and CDR2 is FYEKMQ (reference sequence). The V and J ends lost 0 bases and 4 bases respectively, with 6 bases between them. Written as DNA, the CDR3 is TGTGCCAGCAGCTTAGGGCTACTCACCGGGGAGCTGTTTTTT. Its translation: CASSLGLLTGELFF.

In nucleotides, the CDR3 is TGTGCCAGCAGCTTGGTTTGGGACAGAGTGAACACTGAAGCTTTCTTT. Its translation: CASSLVWDRVNTEAFF. The J gene is TRBJ1-1, the V gene TRBV5-6; 7 bases line up with TRBD1. V lost 0 bases to trimming and J lost 0 bases; unmatched junction nucleotides: 5. Germline V lookup: CDR1 SGHDT, CDR2 YYEEEE. The CDR3 has 16 amino acids.